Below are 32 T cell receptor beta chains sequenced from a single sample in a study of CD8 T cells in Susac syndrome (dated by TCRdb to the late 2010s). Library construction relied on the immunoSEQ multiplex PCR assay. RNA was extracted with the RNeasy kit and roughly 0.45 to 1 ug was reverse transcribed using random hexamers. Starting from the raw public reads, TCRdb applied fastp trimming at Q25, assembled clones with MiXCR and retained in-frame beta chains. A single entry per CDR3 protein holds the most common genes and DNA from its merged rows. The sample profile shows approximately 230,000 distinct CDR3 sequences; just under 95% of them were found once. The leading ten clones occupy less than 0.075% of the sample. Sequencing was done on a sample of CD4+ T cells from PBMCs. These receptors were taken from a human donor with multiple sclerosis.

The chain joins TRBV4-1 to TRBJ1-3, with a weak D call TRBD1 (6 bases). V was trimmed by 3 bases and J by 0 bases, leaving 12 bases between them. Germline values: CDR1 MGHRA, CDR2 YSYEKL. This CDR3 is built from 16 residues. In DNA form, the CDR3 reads TGCGCCAGCAGCCACTTCAGGGGCGTCTCTGGAAACACCATATATTTT. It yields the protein CASSHFRGVSGNTIYF.

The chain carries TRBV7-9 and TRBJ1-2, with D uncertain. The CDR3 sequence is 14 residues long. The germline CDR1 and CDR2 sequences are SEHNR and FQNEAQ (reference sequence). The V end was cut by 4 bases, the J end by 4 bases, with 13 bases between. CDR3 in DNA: TGTGCCAGCAGCTCCCAGTCGGCGACCTATGGCTACACCTTC. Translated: CASSSQSATYGYTF.

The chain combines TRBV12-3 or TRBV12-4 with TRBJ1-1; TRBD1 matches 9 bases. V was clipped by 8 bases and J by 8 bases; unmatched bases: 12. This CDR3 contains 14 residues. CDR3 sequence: CASARTGGGLEAFF. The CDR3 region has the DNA TGTGCCAGCGCCCGAACAGGGGGCGGGCTAGAAGCTTTCTTT.

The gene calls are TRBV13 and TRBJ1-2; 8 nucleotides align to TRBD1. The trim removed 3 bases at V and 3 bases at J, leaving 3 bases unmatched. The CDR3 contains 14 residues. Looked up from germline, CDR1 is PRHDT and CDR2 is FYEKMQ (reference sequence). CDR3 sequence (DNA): TGTGCCAGCAGCTTTTCGACAGGGGACTATGGCTACACCTTC. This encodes CASSFSTGDYGYTF.

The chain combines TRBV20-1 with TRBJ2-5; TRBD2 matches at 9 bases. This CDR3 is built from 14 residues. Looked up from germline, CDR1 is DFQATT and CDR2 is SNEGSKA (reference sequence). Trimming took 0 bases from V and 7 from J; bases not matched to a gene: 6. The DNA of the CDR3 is TGCAGTGCTAGAGATCTAGCGGGGCAGTGGACCCAGTACTTC. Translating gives CSARDLAGQWTQYF.

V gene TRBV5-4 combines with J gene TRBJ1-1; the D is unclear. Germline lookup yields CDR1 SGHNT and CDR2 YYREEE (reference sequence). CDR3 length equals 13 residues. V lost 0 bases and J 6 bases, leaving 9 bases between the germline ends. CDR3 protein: CASSLDRSPEAFF. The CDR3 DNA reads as TGTGCCAGCAGCTTGGACCGAAGTCCTGAAGCTTTCTTT.

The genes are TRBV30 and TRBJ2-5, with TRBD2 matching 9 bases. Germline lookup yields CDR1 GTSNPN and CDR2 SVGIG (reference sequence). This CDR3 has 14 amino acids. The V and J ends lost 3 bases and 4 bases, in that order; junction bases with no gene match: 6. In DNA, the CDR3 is TGTGCCTGGAGATCCGCGGGGGGGCGAGAGACCCAGTACTTC. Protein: CAWRSAGGRETQYF.

CDR3 residues: CASRTGMNTGELFF. The CDR3 nucleotides are TGTGCCAGTAGGACGGGGATGAACACCGGGGAGCTGTTTTTT. The V gene is TRBV7-7, the J gene TRBJ2-2, with D perhaps matching TRBD2 (5 bases). The V end was cut by 9 bases, the J end by 1 base, with 12 bases between. CDR3 size: 14 residues. CDR1 and CDR2 from the germline V gene are SSHAT and FNYEAQ (reference sequence).

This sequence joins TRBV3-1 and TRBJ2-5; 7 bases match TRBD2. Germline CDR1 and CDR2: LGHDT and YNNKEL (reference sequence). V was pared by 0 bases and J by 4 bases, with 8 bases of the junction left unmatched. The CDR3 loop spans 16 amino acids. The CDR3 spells CASSQDTAGRGETQYF. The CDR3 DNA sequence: TGTGCCAGCAGCCAAGATACAGCGGGAAGGGGAGAGACCCAGTACTTC.

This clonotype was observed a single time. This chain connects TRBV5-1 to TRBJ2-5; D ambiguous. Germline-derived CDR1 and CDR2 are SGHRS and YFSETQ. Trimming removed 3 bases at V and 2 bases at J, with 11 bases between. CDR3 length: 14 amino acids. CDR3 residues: CASSSDGGQETQYF. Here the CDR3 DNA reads TGCGCCAGCAGCTCGGACGGTGGACAAGAGACCCAGTACTTC.

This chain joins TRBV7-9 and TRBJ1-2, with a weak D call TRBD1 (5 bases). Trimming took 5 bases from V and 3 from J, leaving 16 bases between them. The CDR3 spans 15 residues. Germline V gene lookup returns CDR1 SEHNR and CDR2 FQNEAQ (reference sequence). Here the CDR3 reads CASSELQGEDYGYTF. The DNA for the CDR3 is TGTGCCAGCAGCGAGCTTCAGGGAGAAGACTATGGCTACACCTTC.

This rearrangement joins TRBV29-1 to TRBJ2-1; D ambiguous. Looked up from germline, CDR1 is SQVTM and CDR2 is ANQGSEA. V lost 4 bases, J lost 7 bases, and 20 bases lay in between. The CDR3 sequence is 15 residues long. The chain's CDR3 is CSVVIHLVQTNEQFF. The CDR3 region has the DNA TGCAGCGTTGTTATCCACCTCGTACAGACGAATGAGCAGTTCTTC.

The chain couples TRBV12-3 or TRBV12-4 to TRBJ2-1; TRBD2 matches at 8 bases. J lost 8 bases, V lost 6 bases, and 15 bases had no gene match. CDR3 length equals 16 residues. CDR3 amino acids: CASSSYAGGSGDEQFF. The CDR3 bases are TGTGCCAGCAGCTCGTACGCGGGGGGATCTGGGGATGAGCAGTTCTTC.

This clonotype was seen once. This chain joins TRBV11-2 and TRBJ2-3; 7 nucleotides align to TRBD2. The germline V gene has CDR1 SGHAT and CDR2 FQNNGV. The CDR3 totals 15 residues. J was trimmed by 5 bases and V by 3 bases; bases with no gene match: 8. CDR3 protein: CASSFAGASEDTQYF. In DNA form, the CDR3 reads TGTGCCAGCAGCTTCGCGGGAGCGTCGGAAGATACGCAGTATTTT.

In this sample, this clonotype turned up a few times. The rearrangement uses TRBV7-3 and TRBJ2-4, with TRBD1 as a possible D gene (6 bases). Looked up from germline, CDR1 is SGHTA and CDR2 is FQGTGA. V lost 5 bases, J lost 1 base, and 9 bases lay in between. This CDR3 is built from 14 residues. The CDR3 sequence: CASSPTGAKNIQYF. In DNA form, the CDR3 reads TGTGCCAGCAGCCCAACAGGGGCCAAAAACATTCAGTACTTC.

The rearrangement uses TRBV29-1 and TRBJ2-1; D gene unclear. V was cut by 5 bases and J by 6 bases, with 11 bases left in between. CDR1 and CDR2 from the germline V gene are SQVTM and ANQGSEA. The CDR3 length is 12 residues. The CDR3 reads CSVSNSGNEQFF. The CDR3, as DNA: TGCAGCGTTTCCAACTCCGGCAATGAGCAGTTCTTC.

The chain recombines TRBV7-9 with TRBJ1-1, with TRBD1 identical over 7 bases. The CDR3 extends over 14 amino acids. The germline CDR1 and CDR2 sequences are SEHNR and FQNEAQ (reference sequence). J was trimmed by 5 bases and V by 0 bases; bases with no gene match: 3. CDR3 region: CASSLAGGETEAFF. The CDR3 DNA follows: TGTGCCAGCAGCTTAGCAGGGGGCGAGACTGAAGCTTTCTTT. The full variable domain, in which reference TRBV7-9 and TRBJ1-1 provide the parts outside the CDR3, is DTGVSQNPRHKITKRGQNVTFRCDPISEHNRLYWYRQTLGQGPEFLTYFQNEAQLEKSRLLSDRFSAERPKGSFSTLEIQRTEQGDSAMYLCASSLAGGETEAFFGQGTRLTVV.

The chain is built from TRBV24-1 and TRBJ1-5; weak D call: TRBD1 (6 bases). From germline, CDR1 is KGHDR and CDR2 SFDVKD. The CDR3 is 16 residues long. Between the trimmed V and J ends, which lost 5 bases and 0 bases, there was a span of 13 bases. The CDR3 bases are TGTGCCACCAGTGTCCAGGGACAACGTAGCAATCAGCCCCAGCATTTT. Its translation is CATSVQGQRSNQPQHF.

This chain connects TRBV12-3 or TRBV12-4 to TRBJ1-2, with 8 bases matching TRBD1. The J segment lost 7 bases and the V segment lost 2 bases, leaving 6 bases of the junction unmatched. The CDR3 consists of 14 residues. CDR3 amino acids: CASSLRNRGFGYTF. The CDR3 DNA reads TGTGCCAGCAGTTTAAGGAACAGGGGGTTTGGCTACACCTTC.

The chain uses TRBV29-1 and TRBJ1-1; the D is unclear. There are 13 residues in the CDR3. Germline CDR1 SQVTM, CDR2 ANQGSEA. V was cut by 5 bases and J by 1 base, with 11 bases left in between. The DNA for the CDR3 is TGCAGCGTTATTGAGGCAGGGAACACTGAAGCTTTCTTT. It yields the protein CSVIEAGNTEAFF.

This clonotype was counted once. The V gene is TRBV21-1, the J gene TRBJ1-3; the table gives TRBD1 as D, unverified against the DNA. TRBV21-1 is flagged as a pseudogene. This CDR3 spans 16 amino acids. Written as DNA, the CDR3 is TGTGCCAGCAGCGAGCCTCCAGGGTACACTGGAAACACCATATATTTT. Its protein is CASSEPPGYTGNTIYF.

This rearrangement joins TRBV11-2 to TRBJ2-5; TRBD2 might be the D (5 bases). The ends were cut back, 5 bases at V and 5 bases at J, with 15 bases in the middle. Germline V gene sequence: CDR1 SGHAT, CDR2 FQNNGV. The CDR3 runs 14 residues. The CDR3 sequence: CASSPPASRETQYF. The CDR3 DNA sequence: TGTGCCAGCAGCCCGCCGGCTAGCAGGGAGACCCAGTACTTC.

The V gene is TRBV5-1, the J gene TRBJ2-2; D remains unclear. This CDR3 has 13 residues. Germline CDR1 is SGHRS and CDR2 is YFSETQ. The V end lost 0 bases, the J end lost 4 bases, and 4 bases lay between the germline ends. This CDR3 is CASSLGATGELFF. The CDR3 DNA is TGCGCCAGCAGCTTGGGCGCCACCGGGGAGCTGTTTTTT.

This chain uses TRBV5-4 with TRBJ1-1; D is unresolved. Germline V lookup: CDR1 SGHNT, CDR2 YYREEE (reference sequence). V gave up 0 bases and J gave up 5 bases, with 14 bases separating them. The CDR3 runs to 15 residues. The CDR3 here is CASSLGWLLGTEAFF. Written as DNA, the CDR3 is TGTGCCAGCAGCTTGGGGTGGCTACTAGGGACTGAAGCTTTCTTT.

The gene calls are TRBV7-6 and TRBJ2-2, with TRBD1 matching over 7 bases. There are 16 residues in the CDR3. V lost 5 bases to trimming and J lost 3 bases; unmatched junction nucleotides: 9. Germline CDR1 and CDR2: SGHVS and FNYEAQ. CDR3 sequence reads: CASSPPRQGDTGELFF. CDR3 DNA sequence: TGTGCCAGCAGCCCCCCCCGACAGGGTGACACCGGGGAGCTGTTTTTT.

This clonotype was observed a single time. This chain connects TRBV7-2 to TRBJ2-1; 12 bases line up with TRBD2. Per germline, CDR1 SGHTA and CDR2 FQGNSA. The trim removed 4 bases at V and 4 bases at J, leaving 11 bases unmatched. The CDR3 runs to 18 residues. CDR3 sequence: CASSSETSGGRIYNEQFF. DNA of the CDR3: TGTGCCAGCAGCTCCGAGACTAGCGGGGGTAGAATTTACAATGAGCAGTTCTTC.

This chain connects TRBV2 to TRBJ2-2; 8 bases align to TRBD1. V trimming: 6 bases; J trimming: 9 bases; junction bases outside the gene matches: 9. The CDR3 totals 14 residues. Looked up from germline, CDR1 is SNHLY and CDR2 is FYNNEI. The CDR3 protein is CASRPQGAGRELFF. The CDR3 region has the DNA TGTGCCAGCAGGCCCCAGGGGGCAGGGAGGGAGCTGTTTTTT.

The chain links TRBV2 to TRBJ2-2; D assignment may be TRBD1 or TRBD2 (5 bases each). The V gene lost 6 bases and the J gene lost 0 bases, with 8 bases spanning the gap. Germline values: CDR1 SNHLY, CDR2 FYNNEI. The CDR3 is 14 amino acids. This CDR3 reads CASRLGANTGELFF. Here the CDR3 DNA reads TGTGCCAGCAGATTGGGGGCGAACACCGGGGAGCTGTTTTTT.

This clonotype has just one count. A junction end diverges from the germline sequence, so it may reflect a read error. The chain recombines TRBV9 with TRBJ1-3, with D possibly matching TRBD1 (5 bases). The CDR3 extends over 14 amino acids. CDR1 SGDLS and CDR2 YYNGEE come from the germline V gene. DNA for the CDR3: TGTGCCAGCAGCGTAGGCGGGGCTGGATACACCATATATTTT. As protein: CASSVGGAGYTIYF.

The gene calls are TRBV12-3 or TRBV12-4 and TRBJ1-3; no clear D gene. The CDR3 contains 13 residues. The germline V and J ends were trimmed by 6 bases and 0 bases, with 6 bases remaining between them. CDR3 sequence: CASRVGSGNTIYF. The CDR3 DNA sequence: TGTGCCAGCAGGGTGGGCTCTGGAAACACCATATATTTT.

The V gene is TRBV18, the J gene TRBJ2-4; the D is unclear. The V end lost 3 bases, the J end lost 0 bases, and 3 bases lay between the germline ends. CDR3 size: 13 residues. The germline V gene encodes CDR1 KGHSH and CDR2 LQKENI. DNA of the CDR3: TGTGCCAGCTCACCTTCAGCCAAAAACATTCAGTACTTC. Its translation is CASSPSAKNIQYF.

CDR3 in amino acids: CASTAGPYNSPLHF. The DNA of the CDR3 is TGTGCCAGCACGGCTGGGCCCTATAATTCACCCCTCCACTTT. This chain connects TRBV6-2 or TRBV6-3 to TRBJ1-6; D not certain. The CDR3 is 14 amino acids. Between the trimmed V and J ends, which lost 7 bases and 2 bases, there was a span of 9 bases. Germline V CDR1 and CDR2: MNHEY, SVGEGT.